This TCR beta chain was identified during a study of human versus mouse CDR3 diversity and MHC coevolution. Overall study results and limits: Six MHC II alleles selected the human T cells.

With respect to this clone: The antigen is unknown.

Naive CD4 T cells, CD45RO-negative and CD62L-positive, were flow-sorted from PBMCs. This CDR3 contains 14 residues. Germline-derived CDR1 and CDR2 are SGHVS and FQNEAQ. Trimming at V came to 4 bases and at J to 11 bases, leaving 13 bases not matched to a gene. Sequenced by immunoSEQ multiplex PCR; TCRdb stores in-frame clones only, minus some. The data contain some 82,000 clones, over 85% of them seen just once; the ten biggest clones take up over 1.3%. The chain carries TRBV7-8 and TRBJ1-1; 7 bases are a match to TRBD1. The receptor was derived from a person between 30 and 69 years old in good health. Material: naive CD4+ T cells from blood. This sample's subset: CD45RO-negative CD62L-positive naive CD4 T cells. The CDR3 loop is CASSSDQGVYGAFF. DNA for the CDR3: TGTGCCAGCAGCTCCGATCAGGGGGTCTATGGGGCTTTCTTT.